Below, 23 T cell receptor beta chains from the same sample are listed, as sequenced in a study of response to subunit inactivated influenza vaccine. TCRdb processed the RT-PCR reads anew with MiXCR; each CDR3 protein has one entry. This table holds about 480,000 distinct CDR3 sequences, about a tenth found once. The sequences come from PBMCs from blood, collected roughly 47 days after vaccination. Every receptor here comes from a man aged 45-65 years who received an inactivated influenza vaccine.

The chain uses TRBV18 and TRBJ2-4; a weak D match, TRBD2 (6 bases). V dropped 0 bases and J dropped 8 bases, with 11 bases sitting between them. Germline V gene sequence: CDR1 KGHSH, CDR2 LQKENI. The CDR3 covers 14 residues. CDR3 coding DNA: TGTGCCAGCTCACCACCCGGGGGTAGTCACATTCAGTACTTC. This gives the protein CASSPPGGSHIQYF. Complete variable domain (other parts from reference TRBV18 and TRBJ2-4): NAGVMQNPRHLVRRRGQEARLRCSPMKGHSHVYWYRQLPEEGLKFMVYLQKENIIDESGMPKERFSAEFPKEGPSILRIQQVVRGDSAAYFCASSPPGGSHIQYFGAGTRLSVL.

This clonotype occurred a few times. The rearrangement joins TRBV7-2 to TRBJ2-5; TRBD2 aligns across 9 bases. The CDR3 consists of 15 residues. The germline gives CDR1 SGHTA, CDR2 FQGNSA. Trimming cost V 5 bases and J 7 bases; bases outside gene matches: 11. The chain's CDR3 is CASSAPGLASVTQYF. The DNA of the CDR3 is TGTGCCAGCAGCGCCCCGGGACTAGCTTCAGTGACCCAGTACTTC.

CDR3 loop: CASSRAGTEVSNEQFF. As DNA, the CDR3 is TGTGCCAGCAGCCGTGCGGGAACGGAGGTCAGCAATGAGCAGTTCTTC. This sequence joins TRBV7-9 and TRBJ2-1; TRBD2 might be the D (6 bases). Germline V gene data show CDR1 as SEHNR and CDR2 as FQNEAQ (reference sequence). V was shortened by 5 bases and J by 6 bases, with 20 bases between the two germline ends. The CDR3 sequence is 16 residues long.

The V call is TRBV7-6, the J call TRBJ2-7; D tentatively reads TRBD1 or TRBD2 (7 bases each). There are 15 residues in the CDR3. V shed 5 bases and J shed 3 bases, with 17 bases lying between them. Per the germline V gene, CDR1 is SGHVS and CDR2 is FNYEAQ. The DNA of the CDR3 is TGTGCCAGCAGCCCTCGGACTAGGGGGCTCTACGAGCAGTACTTC. Its protein is CASSPRTRGLYEQYF.

The chain uses TRBV7-9 and TRBJ2-5, with TRBD2 matching 10 bases. Germline V gene sequence: CDR1 SEHNR, CDR2 FQNEAQ (reference sequence). The CDR3 covers 15 residues. The trim removed 6 bases at V and 5 bases at J, leaving 9 bases unmatched. The CDR3: CASRKTSGLRETQYF. CDR3 DNA: TGTGCCAGCAGAAAGACTAGCGGGCTAAGGGAGACCCAGTACTTC.

V gene TRBV12-3 or TRBV12-4 combines with J gene TRBJ1-4; TRBD1 is a possible D gene (5 bases). The CDR3 covers 14 residues. Trimming left V 5 bases short and J 8 bases short, with 15 bases between. The CDR3 here is CASSLSTGYEKLFF. The CDR3 DNA follows: TGTGCCAGCAGTCTCTCTACAGGTTACGAAAAACTGTTTTTT.

This clonotype has ten or more counts. The gene calls are TRBV20-1 and TRBJ1-4; D gene unclear. Trimming took 2 bases from V and 5 from J, leaving 3 bases between them. CDR3 length: 11 amino acids. Germline V gene sequence: CDR1 DFQATT, CDR2 SNEGSKA (reference sequence). CDR3 nucleotide sequence: TGCAGTGCTAGAATGAATGAAAAACTGTTTTTT. It yields the protein CSARMNEKLFF.

The chain uses TRBV24-1 and TRBJ1-2; D might be TRBD1 (5 bases). From germline, CDR1 is KGHDR and CDR2 SFDVKD. The germline V and J ends were trimmed by 5 bases and 4 bases, with 10 bases remaining between them. The CDR3 length is 13 residues. CDR3 loop: CATSARGTYGYTF. The CDR3 DNA reads as TGTGCCACCAGTGCAAGGGGCACCTATGGCTACACCTTC.

The chain combines TRBV6-4 with TRBJ1-1; D not certain. Germline CDR1 is MRHNA and CDR2 is SNTAGT. The CDR3 has 13 amino acids. The V end was cut by 4 bases, the J end by 1 base, with 7 bases between. The CDR3: CASSAAANTEAFF. CDR3 sequence (DNA): TGTGCCAGCAGTGCCGCTGCGAACACTGAAGCTTTCTTT.

The CDR3 DNA reads as TGTGCCAGCAGCTTAGCGCTAACACCCCTCCGGCAAGAGACCCAGTACTTC. This codes for CASSLALTPLRQETQYF. This chain joins TRBV7-6 and TRBJ2-5; D not resolved. V was shortened by 0 bases and J by 2 bases, with 16 bases between the two germline ends. CDR3 length: 17 residues. The V gene's germline CDR1 is SGHVS and CDR2 FNYEAQ.

The chain links TRBV5-1 to TRBJ2-3; the D is unclear. The CDR3 totals 15 residues. V was pared by 4 bases and J by 2 bases, with 14 bases between. Germline CDR1 is SGHRS and CDR2 is YFSETQ. The CDR3 is CASSTSTLNTDTQYF. DNA of the CDR3: TGCGCCAGCAGCACCTCTACTCTCAACACAGATACGCAGTATTTT.

The J gene is TRBJ2-1, the V gene TRBV4-3; D may be TRBD2 (6 bases). V gave up 0 bases and J gave up 7 bases, with 16 bases separating them. CDR1 and CDR2 (germline): LGHNA, YSLEER. The CDR3 is made up of 16 amino acids. The CDR3 region is CASSQELTSLGNEQFF. CDR3 nucleotides: TGCGCCAGCAGCCAAGAATTAACTAGCTTGGGGAATGAGCAGTTCTTC.

This clonotype was recorded at least ten times. Because the CDR3's place on the DNA is in doubt, the DNA is left out and the CDR3 is given as listed by TCRdb. The chain links TRBV12-3 or TRBV12-4 to TRBJ2-2; the table's D gene call, TRBD1, was not cross checked with the DNA. The CDR3 extends over 16 residues, inclusive of both ends. The CDR3 is CASFVGPGVFTGELFF.

The V call is TRBV5-1, the J call TRBJ1-1; D possibly corresponds to TRBD1 (6 bases). The germline gives CDR1 SGHRS, CDR2 YFSETQ. V was shortened by 1 base and J by 1 base, with 14 bases between the two germline ends. This CDR3 contains 16 residues. The chain's CDR3 is CASSLPGVRRNTEAFF. The CDR3 DNA follows: TGCGCCAGCAGCTTGCCAGGGGTTAGAAGGAACACTGAAGCTTTCTTT.

This clonotype was found a few times. The V and J genes are TRBV6-2 or TRBV6-3 and TRBJ2-1; D call uncertain. With 11 bases removed from V and 9 bases from J, the gap between germline ends came to 11 bases. Germline lookup yields CDR1 MNHEY and CDR2 SVGEGT. The CDR3 is made up of 10 amino acids. The CDR3 DNA is TGTGCCGTGGGATTTCGTGAGCAGTTCTTC. It codes for CAVGFREQFF.

This clonotype was observed a few times. CDR3 residues: CASSLTTGQTQYF. CDR3 nucleotide sequence: TGTGCCAGCAGCTTAACTACAGGGCAGACCCAGTACTTC. The chain recombines TRBV7-2 with TRBJ2-5; TRBD1 is a possible D gene (6 bases). Trimming pared 2 bases from V and 6 bases from J, leaving 10 bases between. CDR1 is SGHTA, CDR2 FQGNSA, per germline. The CDR3 consists of 13 residues.

The J gene is TRBJ1-2, the V gene TRBV20-1; D is uncertain. Germline-derived CDR1 and CDR2 are DFQATT and SNEGSKA (reference sequence). The CDR3 length is 16 residues. Trimming left V 0 bases short and J 8 bases short, with 22 bases between. CDR3 in amino acids: CSARDEEARPLWGYTF. The DNA of the CDR3 is TGCAGTGCTAGAGACGAGGAAGCCAGGCCCCTATGGGGCTACACCTTC.

This clonotype was seen many times. V usage is TRBV20-1 and J usage is TRBJ2-7; 8 bases line up with TRBD2. Trimming removed 0 bases from V and 1 base from J; junction bases left unmatched: 5. Germline CDR1 reads DFQATT; CDR2 reads SNEGSKA (reference sequence). The CDR3 sequence is 15 residues long. CDR3 DNA sequence: TGCAGTGCTAGAGATCTTACTAGCGGATCCTACGAGCAGTACTTC. Protein: CSARDLTSGSYEQYF.

In this sample, this clonotype turned up many times. The chain employs TRBV29-1 and TRBJ2-5; maybe TRBD1 (5 bases). The germline gives CDR1 SQVTM, CDR2 ANQGSEA. V was shortened by 7 bases and J by 1 base, with 10 bases between the two germline ends. The CDR3 is 12 amino acids. The CDR3 sequence is CSGQLSQETQYF. Here the CDR3 DNA reads TGCAGCGGACAGCTGAGCCAAGAGACCCAGTACTTC.

This clonotype was seen only a few times. This chain connects TRBV2 to TRBJ2-1; D gene ambiguous. The V and J ends lost 5 bases and 9 bases respectively, with 17 bases between them. The germline gives CDR1 SNHLY, CDR2 FYNNEI. CDR3 size: 14 residues. The CDR3, as DNA: TGTGCCAGCAGTTCCCAGGAGATAGTTAGTGAGCAGTTCTTC. As protein: CASSSQEIVSEQFF.

This clonotype came up a few times. The chain has TRBV9 and TRBJ1-2; D might be TRBD1 (5 bases). V dropped 0 bases and J dropped 6 bases, with 15 bases sitting between them. The CDR3 is 15 residues long. Germline CDR1 and CDR2: SGDLS and YYNGEE. This CDR3 is CASSVAPGRLDGYTF. CDR3 sequence (DNA): TGTGCCAGCAGCGTAGCCCCGGGGCGGTTGGATGGCTACACCTTC.

This clonotype has a count of ten or more. The chain recombines TRBV7-2 with TRBJ1-2; a weak D match, TRBD1 (5 bases). Germline CDR1 is SGHTA and CDR2 is FQGNSA. V was trimmed by 1 base and J by 7 bases, leaving 7 bases between them. There are 12 residues in the CDR3. DNA for the CDR3: TGTGCCAGCAGCTTAGAGGGGTTTGGCTACACCTTC. This translates into CASSLEGFGYTF.

This chain connects TRBV19 to TRBJ2-1, with D unresolved. Trimming stripped 5 bases from V and 8 bases from J, with 13 bases between. The CDR3 spans 13 residues. Looked up from germline, CDR1 is LNHDA and CDR2 is SQIVND (reference sequence). CDR3 sequence reads: CASSPPWADEQFF. The CDR3 nucleotides read TGTGCCAGTAGTCCTCCCTGGGCGGATGAGCAGTTCTTC.